The 10 T cell receptor beta chains below come from one sample, sequenced in a study of cytomegalovirus exposure and HLA in healthy donors. The PCR employed 60 Vbeta primers together with 13 Jbeta primers. Produced via immunoSEQ multiplex PCR; TCRdb's table is partial and in-frame only. The sample includes some 150,000 clones, about 80% of them seen just once. Sequenced sample: PBMCs. These receptors were taken from a middle-aged man in good health and CMV-seronegative.

This clone is a singleton in its sample. V gene TRBV4-1 combines with J gene TRBJ2-1, with 12 bases lining up with TRBD2. Germline V gene lookup returns CDR1 MGHRA and CDR2 YSYEKL. The CDR3 spans 19 residues. The trim removed 1 base at V and 4 bases at J, leaving 11 bases unmatched. In DNA form, the CDR3 reads TGCGCCAGCAGCCAAGTGGGGACTAGCGGGCTCAGAGGTTACAATGAGCAGTTCTTC. Protein sequence: CASSQVGTSGLRGYNEQFF.

Details on this clone: One junction end disagrees with the germline gene, perhaps due to a read error. The V gene is TRBV6-1, the J gene TRBJ1-5, with a tentative D call TRBD1 (6 bases). This CDR3 is built from 15 residues. Germline loops: CDR1 MNHNS, CDR2 SASEGT. The CDR3, as DNA: TGTACCAGTGAGGGGGGGAGGGATCGCAATCAGCCCCAGCATTTT. The encoded protein is CTSEGGRDRNQPQHF.

This clone was observed a few times. For the CDR3, the DNA is TGTGCCAGCAGTGACCACAGGGGGCAAGAAAAACTGTTTTTT. Amino acid sequence: CASSDHRGQEKLFF. The rearrangement joins TRBV25-1 to TRBJ1-4, with 9 bases that match TRBD1. Germline-derived CDR1 and CDR2 are MGHDK and SYGVNS. V shed 3 bases, J shed 8 bases, and the junction held 4 bases outside the gene matches. This CDR3 region has 14 residues.

The table lists this clone with a few counts. V and J are TRBV13 and TRBJ2-3; D remains unclear. Looked up from germline, CDR1 is PRHDT and CDR2 is FYEKMQ (reference sequence). Trimming took off 4 bases at V and 8 bases at J, with 10 bases between the two ends. This CDR3 spans 12 amino acids. The DNA of the CDR3 is TGTGCCAGCAGCTCCTCTCTCTCTACGCAGTATTTT. Its protein is CASSSSLSTQYF.

The rearrangement joins TRBV6-5 to TRBJ2-5, with D uncertain. TRBJ2-7 explains the end of the DNA better; the J call may be wrong. The CDR3 totals 11 residues. Germline CDR1 and CDR2: MNHEY and SVGAGI. Here the CDR3 reads CASSYLYEQYF. The CDR3 region has the DNA TGTGCCAGCAGTTACCTCTACGAGCAGTACTTC.

The V gene is TRBV28, the J gene TRBJ1-1; the D is unclear. Between the trimmed V and J ends, which lost 7 bases and 4 bases, there was a span of 22 bases. Germline assignment: CDR1 MDHEN and CDR2 SYDVKM. The CDR3 extends over 16 amino acids. CDR3 protein: CASIKTGLISGTEAFF. In nucleotides, the CDR3 is TGTGCCAGCATTAAAACGGGGTTGATCTCCGGCACTGAAGCTTTCTTT. Full variable domain (remainder filled in from reference TRBV28 and TRBJ1-1): DVKVTQSSRYLVKRTGEKVFLECVQDMDHENMFWYRQDPGLGLRLIYFSYDVKMKEKGDIPEGYSVSREKKERFSLILESASTNQTSMYLCASIKTGLISGTEAFFGQGTRLTVV.

The chain links TRBV5-6 to TRBJ2-3, with 7 nucleotides matching TRBD2. Germline CDR1 and CDR2: SGHDT and YYEEEE. This CDR3 region has 15 residues. The V and J ends lost 3 bases and 0 bases, in that order; junction bases with no gene match: 4. The CDR3, as DNA: TGTGCCAGCAGCTGGGACTACCTAAGCACAGATACGCAGTATTTT. As protein: CASSWDYLSTDTQYF.

V gene TRBV6-1 combines with J gene TRBJ1-5; tentative D call: TRBD1 (6 bases). V was pared by 6 bases and J by 9 bases, with 15 bases between. The CDR3 has 13 amino acids. The germline gives CDR1 MNHNS, CDR2 SASEGT. The CDR3 region has the DNA TGTGCCAGCAGCCTACAGGGCGTAGGGCCCCAGCATTTT. The encoded protein is CASSLQGVGPQHF.

V usage is TRBV2 and J usage is TRBJ2-3; 9 positions match TRBD1. The J segment lost 4 bases and the V segment lost 5 bases, leaving 7 bases of the junction unmatched. The CDR3 is 15 amino acids. Germline CDR1 and CDR2: SNHLY and FYNNEI. CDR3 DNA sequence: TGTGCCAGCAGTCAACAGGGGGCTAGGGCAGATACGCAGTATTTT. This translates into CASSQQGARADTQYF.

This rearrangement joins TRBV19 to TRBJ1-5, with D unresolved. Between the trimmed V and J ends, which lost 6 bases and 0 bases, there was a span of 6 bases. This CDR3 has 13 residues. In germline, CDR1 is LNHDA, CDR2 SQIVND (reference sequence). The CDR3 loop reads CASSLDSNQPQHF. In DNA form, the CDR3 reads TGTGCCAGTAGCCTAGATAGCAATCAGCCCCAGCATTTT.